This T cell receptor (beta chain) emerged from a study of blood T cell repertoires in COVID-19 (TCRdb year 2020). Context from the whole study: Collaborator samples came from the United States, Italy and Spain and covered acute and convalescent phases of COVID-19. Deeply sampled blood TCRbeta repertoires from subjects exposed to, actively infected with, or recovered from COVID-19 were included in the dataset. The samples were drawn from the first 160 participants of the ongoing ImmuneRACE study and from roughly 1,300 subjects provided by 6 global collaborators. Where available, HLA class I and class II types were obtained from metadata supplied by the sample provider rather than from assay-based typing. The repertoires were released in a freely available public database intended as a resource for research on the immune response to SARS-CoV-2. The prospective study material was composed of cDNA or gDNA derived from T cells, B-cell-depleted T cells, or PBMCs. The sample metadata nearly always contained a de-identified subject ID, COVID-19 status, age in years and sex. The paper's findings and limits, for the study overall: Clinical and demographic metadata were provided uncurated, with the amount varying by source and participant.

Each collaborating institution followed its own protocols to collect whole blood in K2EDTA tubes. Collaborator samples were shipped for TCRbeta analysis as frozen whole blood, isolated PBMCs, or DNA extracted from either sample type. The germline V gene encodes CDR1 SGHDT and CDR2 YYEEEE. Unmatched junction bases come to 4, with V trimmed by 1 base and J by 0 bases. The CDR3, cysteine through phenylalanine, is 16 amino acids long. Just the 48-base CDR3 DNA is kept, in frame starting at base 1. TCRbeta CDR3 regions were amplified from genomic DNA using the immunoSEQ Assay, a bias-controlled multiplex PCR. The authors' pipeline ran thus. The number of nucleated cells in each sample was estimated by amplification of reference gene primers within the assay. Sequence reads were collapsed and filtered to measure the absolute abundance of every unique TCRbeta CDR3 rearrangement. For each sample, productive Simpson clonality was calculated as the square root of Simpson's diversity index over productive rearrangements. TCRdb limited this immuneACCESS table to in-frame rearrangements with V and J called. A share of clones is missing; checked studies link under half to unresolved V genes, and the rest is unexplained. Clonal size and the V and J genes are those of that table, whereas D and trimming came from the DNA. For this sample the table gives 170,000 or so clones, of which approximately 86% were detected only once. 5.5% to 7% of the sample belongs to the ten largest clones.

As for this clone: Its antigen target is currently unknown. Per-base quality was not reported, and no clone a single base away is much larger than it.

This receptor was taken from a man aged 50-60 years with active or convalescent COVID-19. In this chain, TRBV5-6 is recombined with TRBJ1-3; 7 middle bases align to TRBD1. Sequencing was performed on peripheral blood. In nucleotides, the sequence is TGTGCCAGCAGCTTGAAGACAGGGTTCTCTGGAAACACCATATATTTT. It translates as CASSLKTGFSGNTIYF. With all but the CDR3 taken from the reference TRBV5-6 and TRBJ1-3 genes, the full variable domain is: DAGVTQSPTHLIKTRGQQVTLRCSPKSGHDTVSWYQQALGQGPQFIFQYYEEEERQRGNFPDRFSGHQFPNYSSELNVNALLLGDSALYLCASSLKTGFSGNTIYFGEGSWLTVV.